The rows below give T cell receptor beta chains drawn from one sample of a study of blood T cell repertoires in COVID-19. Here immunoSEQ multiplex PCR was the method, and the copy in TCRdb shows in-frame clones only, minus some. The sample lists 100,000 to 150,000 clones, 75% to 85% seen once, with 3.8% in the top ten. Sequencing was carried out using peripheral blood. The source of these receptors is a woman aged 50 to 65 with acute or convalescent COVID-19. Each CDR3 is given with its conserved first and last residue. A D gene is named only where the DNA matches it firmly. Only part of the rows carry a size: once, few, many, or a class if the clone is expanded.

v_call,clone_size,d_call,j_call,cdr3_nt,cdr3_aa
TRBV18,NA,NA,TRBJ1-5,TGTGCCAGCTCACCATTCTTACAGCCCCAGCATTTT,CASSPFLQPQHF
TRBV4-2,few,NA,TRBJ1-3,TGTGCCAGCAGCCAAGATTGGAGCTCTGGAAACACCATATATTTT,CASSQDWSSGNTIYF
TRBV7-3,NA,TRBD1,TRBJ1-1,TGTGCCAGCAGCCAGGGGGCGGCGGGCGCTGAAGCTTTCTTT,CASSQGAAGAEAFF
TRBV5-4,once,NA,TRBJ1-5,TGTGCCAGCAGCTTGAATGGGCTCGGTCAGCCCCAGCATTTT,CASSLNGLGQPQHF
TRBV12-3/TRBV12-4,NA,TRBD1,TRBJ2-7,TGTGCCAGCAGCTTTAGGGACAGGTACGAGCAGTACTTC,CASSFRDRYEQYF
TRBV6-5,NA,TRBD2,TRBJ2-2,TGTGCCAGCAGTTTACTAGCGGGAGGGCGGACCGGGGAGCTGTTTTTT,CASSLLAGGRTGELFF
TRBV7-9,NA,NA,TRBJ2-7,TGTGCCAGCAGCTTTCGGACTGAGACCTACGAGCAGTACTTC,CASSFRTETYEQYF
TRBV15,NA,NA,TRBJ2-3,TGTGCCACCAGCAGGGGGACTAGCACAGATACGCAGTATTTT,CATSRGTSTDTQYF
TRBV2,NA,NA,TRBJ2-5,TGTGCCAGCAGTGAACTTTTCGCGGGGGAGACCCAGTACTTC,CASSELFAGETQYF
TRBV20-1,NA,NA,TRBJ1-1,TGCAGTGCGAGACAACTGACTGAAGCTTTCTTT,CSARQLTEAFF
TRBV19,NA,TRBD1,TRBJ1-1,TGTGCCAGTAGCCCCTCAGGGGGCCGGTGGAACACTGAAGCTTTCTTT,CASSPSGGRWNTEAFF
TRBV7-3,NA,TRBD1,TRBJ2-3,TGTGCCAGCAGTCAACACGGGACAGGGACAACAGATACGCAGTATTTT,CASSQHGTGTTDTQYF
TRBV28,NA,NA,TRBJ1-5,TGTGCCAGCAGTTTTCCAGGGGTCACTGTTCAGCCCCAGCATTTT,CASSFPGVTVQPQHF
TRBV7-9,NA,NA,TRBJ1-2,TGTGCCAGCAGCTTCAAGGGGAGGGGCCTCTATGGCTACACCTTC,CASSFKGRGLYGYTF
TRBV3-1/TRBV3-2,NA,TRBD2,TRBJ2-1,TGTGCCAGCAGCCAATATCTAGCGGGAGGGTACAATGAGCAGTTCTTC,CASSQYLAGGYNEQFF